These 28 T cell receptor beta chains were all obtained from the same sample, sequenced in a study of early T cells in non-severe SARS-CoV-2 infection. TCRdb reprocessed the 5' RACE reads via MiXCR and lists one record per CDR3 protein. This table has 45,000 to 60,000 distinct CDR3 sequences, more than 9% appearing once. The sequenced material came from whole blood. Receptors originate from an adult who was a healthcare worker with PCR-confirmed SARS-CoV-2 infection or an uninfected control (not recorded which).

This clonotype was seen more than once but under ten times. The chain is built from TRBV6-6 and TRBJ2-2; D is possibly TRBD1 (5 bases). This CDR3 comprises 14 residues. V was pared by 3 bases and J by 6 bases, with 11 bases between. Germline CDR1 MNHNY, CDR2 SVGAGI (reference sequence). The CDR3 protein is CASSYFTGPGELFF. The CDR3, as DNA: TGTGCCAGCAGTTATTTCACAGGCCCCGGGGAGCTGTTTTTT.

The chain has TRBV24-1 and TRBJ2-7; D perhaps matches TRBD1 (5 bases). V was clipped by 4 bases and J by 2 bases, with 11 bases between them. The CDR3 length is 14 residues. Germline CDR1 is KGHDR and CDR2 is SFDVKD. The DNA for the CDR3 is TGTGCCACCAGTGACCCACAGGTGCCCTACGAGCAGTACTTC. Encoded protein: CATSDPQVPYEQYF.

In its sample, this clonotype was seen many times. CDR3 nucleotides: TGTGCCAGCAGCCCATGGGGGTACAATGAGCAGTTCTTC. It encodes CASSPWGYNEQFF. V usage is TRBV9 and J usage is TRBJ2-1; the D call may be TRBD1 or TRBD2 (5 bases each). The germline CDR1 and CDR2 sequences are SGDLS and YYNGEE. The CDR3 covers 13 residues. Trimming took 4 bases from V and 4 from J, leaving 9 bases between them.

This clonotype has at least ten counts. The rearrangement uses TRBV5-1 and TRBJ2-3; a possible D gene is TRBD1 (5 bases). Germline V gene lookup returns CDR1 SGHRS and CDR2 YFSETQ. This CDR3 is 17 amino acids long. Trimming removed 0 bases from V and 4 bases from J, with 18 bases in between. CDR3 sequence (DNA): TGCGCCAGCAGCTTGGAACATTCAAGGGGCCGAGCAGATACGCAGTATTTT. It encodes CASSLEHSRGRADTQYF.

In its sample, this clonotype was seen a few times. The chain is built from TRBV5-1 and TRBJ2-2; D unclear. V was trimmed by 3 bases and J by 6 bases, leaving 6 bases between them. Germline assignment: CDR1 SGHRS and CDR2 YFSETQ. The CDR3 loop spans 12 amino acids. CDR3 DNA sequence: TGCGCCAGCAGCTATATCGCCGGGGAGCTGTTTTTT. Translated: CASSYIAGELFF.

DNA of the CDR3: TGTGCCAGCAGCTCCCCAGGGGTCACGCAGTATTTT. Protein sequence: CASSSPGVTQYF. The rearrangement uses TRBV7-2 and TRBJ2-3, with D possibly matching TRBD1 (6 bases). The V gene's germline CDR1 is SGHTA and CDR2 FQGNSA. The CDR3 totals 12 residues. Deletions cut 4 bases from V and 9 bases from J, with 11 bases between.

This clonotype was counted many times. The chain employs TRBV7-6 and TRBJ2-2; TRBD1 matches at 7 bases. Trimming took 5 bases from V and 10 from J; bases not matched to a gene: 10. The CDR3 contains 14 residues. CDR1 is SGHVS, CDR2 FNYEAQ, per germline. The CDR3 DNA follows: TGTGCCAGCAGCCGACAGGGCGACGGGATGGAGCTGTTTTTT. Its translation: CASSRQGDGMELFF.

This clonotype has ten or more counts. The chain carries TRBV30 and TRBJ1-4, with D tentatively TRBD1 (6 bases). Trimming cost V 4 bases and J 8 bases, with 20 bases left between them. The V gene's germline CDR1 is GTSNPN and CDR2 SVGIG (reference sequence). The length of the CDR3 is 15 residues. CDR3 region: CAWNHLTGGGEKLFF. As DNA, the CDR3 is TGTGCCTGGAACCACCTGACAGGAGGAGGAGAAAAACTGTTTTTT. Full variable domain (rest looked up from reference TRBV30 and TRBJ1-4): SQTIHQWPATLVQPVGSPLSLECTVEGTSNPNLYWYRQAAGRGLQLLFYSVGIGQISSEVPQNLSASRPQDRQFILSSKKLLLSDSGFYLCAWNHLTGGGEKLFFGSGTQLSVL.

This clonotype has a count of ten or more. V gene TRBV5-1 combines with J gene TRBJ1-2, with 8 positions matching TRBD1. V gave up 4 bases and J gave up 2 bases; unmatched junction bases: 4. There are 14 residues in the CDR3. Looked up from germline, CDR1 is SGHRS and CDR2 is YFSETQ. The CDR3 spells CASSSGQGNYGYTF. DNA for the CDR3: TGCGCCAGCAGCAGCGGACAGGGCAACTATGGCTACACCTTC.

The V call is TRBV29-1, the J call TRBJ1-1; 7 nucleotides align to TRBD1. CDR3 length equals 13 residues. Germline V gene lookup returns CDR1 SQVTM and CDR2 ANQGSEA. With 6 bases clipped from V and 4 bases from J, the junction kept 8 bases outside the gene matches. CDR3 loop: CSVDRDRGTEAFF. For the CDR3, the DNA is TGCAGCGTAGACAGGGATCGGGGCACTGAAGCTTTCTTT. The full variable domain, in which reference TRBV29-1 and TRBJ1-1 provide the parts outside the CDR3, is SAVISQKPSRDICQRGTSLTIQCQVDSQVTMMFWYRQQPGQSLTLIATANQGSEATYESGFVIDKFPISRPNLTFSTLTVSNMSPEDSSIYLCSVDRDRGTEAFFGQGTRLTVV.

A few counts support this clonotype. V is TRBV11-2 and J is TRBJ1-2, with TRBD1 identical over 7 bases. V dropped 5 bases and J dropped 4; count of bases not matched to a gene: 7. The CDR3 sequence is 14 residues long. Germline CDR1 and CDR2: SGHAT and FQNNGV. The CDR3 sequence is CASSPWTGAYGYTF. CDR3 bases: TGTGCCAGCAGCCCCTGGACAGGTGCCTATGGCTACACCTTC.

The CDR3 sequence is CASSYLVSGSLDEQFF. The CDR3 DNA follows: TGTGCCAGCAGCTATTTGGTAAGCGGGAGCCTGGATGAGCAGTTCTTC. This chain links TRBV7-2 with TRBJ2-1; 8 bases agree with TRBD2. CDR1 and CDR2 from the germline V gene are SGHTA and FQGNSA. This CDR3 has 16 amino acids. The junction had 13 bases not matched to a gene; V was cut back by 4 bases and J by 8 bases.

This clonotype has a count of ten or more. V and J are TRBV19 and TRBJ2-7, with 10 positions matching TRBD1. Germline lookup yields CDR1 LNHDA and CDR2 SQIVND (reference sequence). The ends lost 0 bases at V and 5 bases at J; junction bases unmatched: 7. This CDR3 region has 16 residues. CDR3 DNA sequence: TGTGCCAGTAGTATAGATGGGGGACAGGGGAGCCACGAGCAGTACTTC. Its translation: CASSIDGGQGSHEQYF.

The V and J genes are TRBV9 and TRBJ2-2; the D is unclear. The CDR3 is 15 amino acids. Germline values: CDR1 SGDLS, CDR2 YYNGEE. Trimming pared 0 bases from V and 6 bases from J, leaving 12 bases between. CDR3 in amino acids: CASSVGPELAGELFF. CDR3 bases: TGTGCCAGCAGCGTAGGACCAGAGTTGGCCGGGGAGCTGTTTTTT. Variable domain in full (rest from reference TRBV9 and TRBJ2-2): DSGVTQTPKHLITATGQRVTLRCSPRSGDLSVYWYQQSLDQGLQFLIQYYNGEERAKGNILERFSAQQFPDLHSELNLSSLELGDSALYFCASSVGPELAGELFFGEGSRLTVL.

J is TRBJ2-3 and V is TRBV11-3; 10 bases are shared with TRBD2. Germline assignment: CDR1 SGHNT and CDR2 YENEEA. With V trimmed by 4 bases and J by 4 bases, 11 bases remained unmatched. This CDR3 region has 17 residues. The CDR3 bases are TGTGCCAGCAGCTCAACAGCAGGGCTAGCGGGAGCAGATACGCAGTATTTT. Residues: CASSSTAGLAGADTQYF.

The CDR3 is CASSLDRANSPLHF. The CDR3 DNA sequence: TGTGCCAGCAGTTTGGACAGGGCAAATTCACCCCTCCACTTT. The chain has TRBV11-1 and TRBJ1-6, with 8 bases aligning to TRBD1. Germline CDR1 is SGHAT and CDR2 is FQDESV (reference sequence). The CDR3 sequence is 14 residues long. The J segment lost 7 bases and the V segment lost 6 bases, leaving 5 bases of the junction unmatched.

This clonotype was observed a few times. The rearrangement joins TRBV20-1 to TRBJ2-3, with unresolved D. V lost 2 bases and J lost 0, with 12 bases in between. The CDR3 extends over 15 amino acids. Germline values: CDR1 DFQATT, CDR2 SNEGSKA (reference sequence). The chain's CDR3 is CSARKPTASTDTQYF. CDR3 DNA: TGCAGTGCTAGAAAACCGACGGCGAGCACAGATACGCAGTATTTT.

This clonotype appeared many times. The chain combines TRBV27 with TRBJ1-6; D might be TRBD1 (5 bases). V lost 2 bases to trimming and J lost 10 bases, with 9 bases between them. The CDR3 extends over 13 amino acids. Per germline, CDR1 MNHEY and CDR2 SMNVEV (reference sequence). CDR3 sequence (DNA): TGTGCCAGCAGTTTAGGGGGTTTGTCACCCCTCCACTTT. It translates to CASSLGGLSPLHF.

This clonotype was seen a few times. The chain carries TRBV7-9 and TRBJ2-5; possible D gene TRBD2, 6 bases. This CDR3 comprises 14 residues. The V end lost 3 bases, the J end lost 2 bases, and 10 bases lay between the germline ends. The germline CDR1 and CDR2 sequences are SEHNR and FQNEAQ (reference sequence). Here the CDR3 reads CASSFNRGQETQYF. The CDR3 DNA reads TGTGCCAGCAGCTTTAACCGGGGGCAAGAGACCCAGTACTTC. The variable domain in full, completed from reference TRBV7-9 and TRBJ2-5, reads DTGVSQNPRHKITKRGQNVTFRCDPISEHNRLYWYRQTLGQGPEFLTYFQNEAQLEKSRLLSDRFSAERPKGSFSTLEIQRTEQGDSAMYLCASSFNRGQETQYFGPGTRLLVL.

This clonotype was seen only a few times. The chain uses TRBV7-6 and TRBJ1-3, with 11 bases lining up with TRBD1. Germline V gene lookup returns CDR1 SGHVS and CDR2 FNYEAQ. The CDR3 contains 15 residues. V was clipped by 0 bases and J by 6 bases; unmatched bases: 1. The CDR3 sequence: CASSLAGQGVNTIYF. The CDR3 DNA is TGTGCCAGCAGCTTAGCGGGACAGGGGGTAAACACCATATATTTT.

Many counts were recorded for this clonotype. The rearrangement links TRBV12-3 or TRBV12-4 to TRBJ2-1; maybe TRBD2 (6 bases). CDR3 size: 16 residues. V lost 2 bases to trimming and J lost 2 bases, with 13 bases between them. CDR3 protein: CASSLSSGVPYNEQFF. The CDR3, as DNA: TGTGCCAGCAGTTTATCCTCGGGGGTGCCCTACAATGAGCAGTTCTTC.

The chain uses TRBV29-1 and TRBJ2-7; 10 bases align to TRBD2. Germline loops: CDR1 SQVTM, CDR2 ANQGSEA. The CDR3 runs to 12 residues. Unmatched junction bases numbered 3, after V lost 7 bases and J lost 3 bases. CDR3 DNA: TGCAGCGCTAGCGGGAGTTTCTACGAGCAGTACTTC. Translation gives CSASGSFYEQYF.

The chain's CDR3 is CASRQNRAGGNQPQHF. CDR3 in DNA: TGTGCCAGCAGGCAAAACAGGGCCGGGGGCAATCAGCCCCAGCATTTT. The rearrangement joins TRBV6-1 to TRBJ1-5, with D tentatively TRBD1 (6 bases). The CDR3 consists of 16 residues. Trimming left V 6 bases short and J 2 bases short, with 17 bases between. Germline V gene sequence: CDR1 MNHNS, CDR2 SASEGT.

This clonotype was counted between two and nine times. The rearrangement uses TRBV10-3 and TRBJ2-1, with 14 bases matching TRBD2. V lost 2 bases, J lost 5 bases, and 2 bases stayed unmatched. This CDR3 region has 16 residues. The V gene's germline CDR1 is ENHRY and CDR2 SYGVKD. CDR3 in amino acids: CAISEPGLAGDNEQFF. In DNA form, the CDR3 reads TGTGCCATCAGTGAGCCGGGACTAGCGGGGGACAATGAGCAGTTCTTC.

The chain uses TRBV9 and TRBJ2-1, with D possibly being TRBD2 (5 bases). CDR1 SGDLS and CDR2 YYNGEE come from the germline V gene. The CDR3 loop spans 15 amino acids. The ends were cut back, 0 bases at V and 4 bases at J, with 11 bases in the middle. The CDR3 DNA follows: TGTGCCAGCAGCGTAGAGGGAGATTATTACAATGAGCAGTTCTTC. Residues: CASSVEGDYYNEQFF.

This clonotype occurred a few times. This sequence joins TRBV5-6 and TRBJ1-1, with unresolved D. Germline CDR1 SGHDT, CDR2 YYEEEE. Trimming removed 0 bases from V and 3 bases from J, with 6 bases in between. The CDR3 consists of 13 residues. CDR3 residues: CASSLGRYTEAFF. The CDR3 coding sequence is TGTGCCAGCAGCTTGGGACGGTACACTGAAGCTTTCTTT.

This clonotype has only a few counts. This chain joins TRBV29-1 and TRBJ2-7; D ambiguous. Trimming removed 7 bases at V and 0 bases at J, with 13 bases between. Per germline, CDR1 SQVTM and CDR2 ANQGSEA. The CDR3 extends over 13 amino acids. The CDR3 protein is CSAGQRNSYEQYF. The CDR3, as DNA: TGCAGCGCCGGGCAGCGTAACTCCTACGAGCAGTACTTC.

At least ten counts were recorded for this clonotype. V usage is TRBV12-3 or TRBV12-4 and J usage is TRBJ2-5; the D is unclear. The CDR3 covers 20 residues. Trimming cost V 7 bases and J 5 bases, with 35 bases left between them. The CDR3 nucleotides are TGTGCCAGCACCGAAAGTCGCGTGACATTTGGCGCCCTAACCCAGGAGACCCAGTACTTC. It encodes CASTESRVTFGALTQETQYF.